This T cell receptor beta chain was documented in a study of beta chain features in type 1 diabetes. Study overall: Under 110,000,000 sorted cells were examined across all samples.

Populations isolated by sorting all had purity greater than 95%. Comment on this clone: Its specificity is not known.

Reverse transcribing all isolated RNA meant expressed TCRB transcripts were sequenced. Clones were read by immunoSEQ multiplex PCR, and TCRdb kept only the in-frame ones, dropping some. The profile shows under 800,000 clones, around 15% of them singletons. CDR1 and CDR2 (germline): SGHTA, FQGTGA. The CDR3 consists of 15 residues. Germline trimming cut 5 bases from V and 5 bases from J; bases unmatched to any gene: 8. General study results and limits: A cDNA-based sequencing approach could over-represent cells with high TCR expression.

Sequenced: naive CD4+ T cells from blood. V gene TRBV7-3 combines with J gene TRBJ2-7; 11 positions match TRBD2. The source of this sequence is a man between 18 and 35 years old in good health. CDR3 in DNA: TGTGCCAGCAGCCCTACTAGCGGGAGTGTCAACGAGCAGTACTTC. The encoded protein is CASSPTSGSVNEQYF.